This TCR beta chain originates from a study of blood T cells in healthy people across ages. Notes on this clonotype: No conserved phenylalanine or tryptophan is present at the end of the CDR3, so a read error is the likely explanation.

V lost 5 bases and J lost 4; bases outside the gene matches: 6. This CDR3 region has 14 residues. Alongside a J-beta primer mix, a sample-barcoded 5' primer served in a second PCR lasting roughly 7 to 11 cycles. TCRdb passed the 5' RACE reads through MiXCR, listing each CDR3 protein once. The data contain 700,000 or so distinct CDR3 sequences, 40% to 45% of them singletons. This clonotype was sampled from a man of 80 years or more in good health. The chain combines TRBV12-3 or TRBV12-4 with TRBJ2-3; 7 nucleotides align to TRBD1. The sequencing sample was made of blood. The CDR3 DNA reads as TGTGCCAGCAGTACCGACCAGGGGGCAGATACGCAGTATTCT. Translating it yields CASSTDQGADTQYS.